This record concerns one TCR beta chain sequence. CDR1 is SGHNT, CDR2 YENEEA, per germline. There are 16 residues in the CDR3. The ends were cut back, 1 base at V and 8 bases at J, with 17 bases in the middle. Original analysis: Amplification with reference gene primers provided the estimates of nucleated cell counts. Data came from immunoSEQ multiplex PCR; TCRdb stores just in-frame clones and leaves some out. D and trimming come from the DNA, and the V and J calls and clone size come from that table. Of about 200,000 clones detected, 86% appear once; the ten largest clones hold 0.7% to 0.8%. The sample is drawn from a study of blood T cell repertoires in COVID-19. Whole-study context: Researchers got acute and convalescent COVID-19 samples from the United States, Italy and Spain. From T cells, B-cell-depleted T cells, or PBMCs came the material, which was cDNA or gDNA.

The J gene is TRBJ1-4, the V gene TRBV11-3; D call uncertain. Sequenced material: peripheral blood. This clonotype was sampled from an older woman with acute or convalescent COVID-19. The CDR3 sequence: CASSLARRPSMEKLFF. CDR3 in DNA: TGTGCCAGCAGCTTAGCACGGAGGCCCTCCATGGAAAAACTGTTTTTT. Full variable domain (remainder filled in from reference TRBV11-3 and TRBJ1-4): EAGVVQSPRYKIIEKKQPVAFWCNPISGHNTLYWYLQNLGQGPELLIRYENEEAVDDSQLPKDRFSAERLKGVDSTLKIQPAELGDSAVYLCASSLARRPSMEKLFFGSGTQLSVL.